The clone carrying this T cell receptor beta chain was seen at least ten times. What it binds is unknown. Synthesis of cDNA was performed by 5'RACE using 10-nucleotide random UMIs. TCRdb reprocessed the 5' RACE reads via MiXCR and lists one record per CDR3 protein. The table lists 55,000 or so distinct CDR3 sequences, about 4% of them singletons. This sample is drawn from a study of neurological immune-mediated disorders. Study-wide findings and caveats: Grouping of repertoires by phylogeny put those of 18 of 34 multiple sclerosis patients into a single related-CDR3 cluster, a possible signature.

Sorted libraries came from roughly 1 million CD4+ or CD8+ T cells. Germline V gives CDR1 MDHEN, CDR2 SYDVKM. Losses at the gene ends were 3 bases for V and 3 bases for J; bases not matched to a gene: 6. This CDR3 spans 16 amino acids. This rearrangement joins TRBV28 to TRBJ1-4, with 8 bases identical to TRBD1. Sequenced sample: CD4+ T cells from blood. The TCR was taken from a middle-aged woman with multiple sclerosis. The CDR3 is CASSFRLTGANEKLFF. The CDR3 DNA sequence: TGTGCCAGCAGTTTCCGCTTGACAGGGGCTAATGAAAAACTGTTTTTT.